The source of this T cell receptor (beta chain) is a study of beta chain features in type 1 diabetes. As for the study in general: What patients shared with healthy donors was a similar profile of age, gender and cell yields. Regarding the study as a whole: Shortening of TCRB CDR3s, moderate but significant, appeared in all four CD4+ subsets of Type 1 diabetes patients. Sequencing the cDNA could make cells with high TCR expression show up more than they should. Individuals with type 1 diabetes displayed fewer insertions and more deletions at VDJ junctions.

On this clone: Its antigen is not known.

The V gene's germline CDR1 is LNHDA and CDR2 SQIVND (reference sequence). The CDR3 loop spans 14 amino acids. V was pared by 7 bases and J by 4 bases, with 16 bases between. Expressed TCRB transcripts were sequenced because the isolated RNA had all been reverse transcribed beforehand. Profiled with immunoSEQ multiplex PCR; TCRdb holds only in-frame clones, not every one. Of nearly 700,000 clones listed, over 10% are singletons. The sequencing sample was made of naive CD4+ T cells from blood. The clonotype was recovered from a young man with type 1 diabetes. The rearrangement joins TRBV19 to TRBJ1-1; D not certain. CDR3 loop: CASTRTGGSTEAFF. CDR3 in DNA: TGTGCCAGTACCCGAACGGGAGGGAGCACTGAAGCTTTCTTT.